The clone carrying this T cell receptor beta chain was counted ten times or more. The CDR3 runs to 17 residues. The junction had 18 bases not matched to a gene; V was cut back by 6 bases and J by 3 bases. Germline V gene data show CDR1 as DFQATT and CDR2 as SNEGSKA (reference sequence). The data were obtained in a study of blood T cells in healthy people across ages. It was with a sample-barcoded 5' primer and a J-beta primer mix that a second PCR of roughly 7 to 12 cycles was run. One entry per CDR3 protein, called by TCRdb with MiXCR from the 5' RACE reads. The sample lists 750,000 to 950,000 distinct CDR3 sequences; 25% to 35% were seen once. The sample was also reused in another study, on T cells of mothers and their children.

Sequenced material: blood. The rearrangement links TRBV20-1 to TRBJ2-3, with TRBD2 matching over 7 bases. The sequence was collected from a woman aged 40 to 50 in good health. CDR3 in amino acids: CSAPKGRTRTMTDTQYF. The CDR3 DNA reads TGCAGTGCCCCTAAAGGGCGGACTAGGACTATGACAGATACGCAGTATTTT.